This is a list of T cell receptor beta chains from one sample in a study of blood T cell repertoires in COVID-19. Here immunoSEQ multiplex PCR was the method, and the copy in TCRdb shows in-frame clones only, minus some. Here the sample spans roughly 250,000 clones, 83% being singletons. Material for sequencing was PBMCs or T cells enriched from blood (not recorded which). These receptor sequences come from a woman aged 40 to 50 who had been exposed to COVID-19. The CDR3 runs from the conserved cysteine through the conserved F or W. D genes are given only for firm matches. Not all rows give a size; the values are once, few, many and, for expanded clones, a class.

D | J | size | V | CDR3 | DNA
TRBD2 | TRBJ2-2 | few | TRBV27 | CASSLRGGRRNTGELFF | TGTGCCAGCAGTTTGCGGGGGGGCCGTAGGAACACCGGGGAGCTGTTTTTT
TRBD2 | TRBJ2-5 | - | TRBV7-3 | CASSLRGAGVAETQYF | TGTGCCAGCAGCCTCCGGGGTGCGGGGGTTGCGGAGACCCAGTACTTC
TRBD2 | TRBJ2-1 | - | TRBV19 | CASSTQAGAPYNEQFF | TGTGCCAGTAGTACCCAAGCGGGGGCCCCCTACAATGAGCAGTTCTTC
- | TRBJ1-2 | - | TRBV6-2/TRBV6-3 | CASSYFTENYGYTF | TGTGCCAGCAGTTACTTTACGGAGAACTATGGCTACACCTTC
- | TRBJ1-5 | once | TRBV6-1 | CASSEGGTPYSNQPQHF | TGTGCCAGCAGTGAAGGGGGGACACCGTATAGCAATCAGCCCCAGCATTTT
- | TRBJ1-4 | - | TRBV4-1 | CASSHTGTPFNEKLFF | TGCGCCAGCAGCCACACAGGGACCCCGTTTAATGAAAAACTGTTTTTT
TRBD2 | TRBJ2-1 | - | TRBV7-2 | CASSLGLAGGTYNEQFF | TGTGCCAGCAGCTTAGGTTTGGCGGGGGGCACCTACAATGAGCAGTTCTTC
- | TRBJ1-6 | - | TRBV19 | CASRIGTENSPLHF | TGTGCCAGTAGGATCGGGACTGAGAATTCACCCCTCCACTTT
TRBD2 | TRBJ2-3 | - | TRBV6-4 | CASSEEAGGPTDTQYF | TGTGCCAGCAGTGAAGAGGCGGGGGGGCCAACAGATACGCAGTATTTT
- | TRBJ1-2 | - | TRBV9 | CASSVEAGYGYTF | TGTGCCAGCAGCGTAGAGGCGGGCTATGGCTACACCTTC
TRBD1 | TRBJ1-5 | - | TRBV7-9 | CASSLAGTGGYSNQPQHF | TGTGCCAGCAGCTTAGCCGGGACAGGAGGATATAGCAATCAGCCCCAGCATTTT
TRBD1 | TRBJ1-2 | - | TRBV6-5 | CASRWDSNYGYTF | TGTGCCAGCAGATGGGACAGTAACTATGGCTACACCTTC
- | TRBJ2-1 | - | TRBV5-1 | CASSLAQGGAYNEQFF | TGCGCCAGCAGCTTGGCCCAGGGAGGTGCCTACAATGAGCAGTTCTTC
TRBD2 | TRBJ2-3 | many | TRBV7-9 | CASSSLGRGAGTDTQYF | TGTGCCAGCAGCTCACTGGGGCGGGGGGCCGGCACAGATACGCAGTATTTT
TRBD1 | TRBJ2-3 | - | TRBV29-1 | CSVVRDRLYF | TGCAGCGTTGTCCGGGACAGGCTATATTTT
- | TRBJ2-7 | - | TRBV2 | CASSEGGWGEQYF | TGTGCCAGCAGCGAAGGAGGGTGGGGCGAGCAGTACTTC
- | TRBJ1-5 | - | TRBV3-1/TRBV3-2 | CASSPWTDNQPQHF | TGTGCCAGCAGCCCTTGGACAGACAATCAGCCCCAGCATTTT
TRBD1 | TRBJ2-2 | - | TRBV19 | CASSLRSPGQGNTGELFF | TGTGCCAGTAGTCTTCGTTCGCCGGGACAGGGGAACACCGGGGAGCTGTTTTTT
- | TRBJ2-3 | once | TRBV28 | CASSLYGRIRDTQYF | TGTGCCAGCAGTTTATACGGCAGGATACGAGATACGCAGTATTTT
- | TRBJ1-1 | - | TRBV6-5 | CASNRVFVNTEAFF | TGTGCCAGCAACAGGGTGTTTGTGAACACTGAAGCTTTCTTT
- | TRBJ1-1 | - | TRBV11-3 | CASSLETDTEAFF | TGTGCCAGCAGCTTAGAGACAGACACTGAAGCTTTCTTT
TRBD1 | TRBJ1-1 | - | TRBV19 | CATSLDRGSNTEAFF | TGTGCCACCTCCTTGGACAGGGGTTCGAACACTGAAGCTTTCTTT
TRBD1 | TRBJ1-2 | - | TRBV9 | CASSARTGTGYTF | TGTGCCAGCAGCGCAAGGACAGGGACAGGCTACACCTTC
TRBD1 | TRBJ1-1 | - | TRBV6-1 | CASSDGQVNTEAFF | TGTGCCAGCAGTGATGGACAGGTGAACACTGAAGCTTTCTTT
TRBD1 | TRBJ2-3 | - | TRBV18 | CASSPGGQGSDTQYF | TGTGCCAGCTCACCCGGGGGACAGGGATCAGATACGCAGTATTTT
TRBD2 | TRBJ2-3 | - | TRBV2 | CASSEGGGVTDTQYF | TGTGCCAGCAGTGAAGGCGGGGGGGTCACAGATACGCAGTATTTT
- | TRBJ1-4 | - | TRBV28 | CASSLWDRTNEKLFF | TGTGCCAGCAGTTTATGGGACAGAACTAATGAAAAACTGTTTTTT
TRBD1 | TRBJ1-1 | - | TRBV2 | CASSERTGKMTEAFF | TGTGCCAGCAGCGAAAGGACAGGGAAAATGACTGAAGCTTTCTTT
- | TRBJ1-5 | - | TRBV7-8 | CASSPDTGKYQPQHF | TGTGCCAGCAGCCCAGATACAGGGAAGTACCAGCCCCAGCATTTT
- | TRBJ1-1 | - | TRBV7-9 | CASSLVAGSTEAFF | TGTGCCAGCAGCTTAGTGGCAGGGTCCACTGAAGCTTTCTTT
TRBD2 | TRBJ2-7 | once | TRBV5-4 | CASSLGAGGTYEQYF | TGTGCCAGCAGCTTGGGGGCGGGGGGCACCTACGAGCAGTACTTC
- | TRBJ1-2 | - | TRBV5-1 | CASFGRGTDLYGYTF | TGCGCCAGCTTCGGCCGCGGGACGGATCTTTATGGCTACACCTTC
TRBD1 | TRBJ1-1 | - | TRBV7-9 | CASLLTGGRSEAFF | TGTGCCAGCCTCCTCACAGGGGGGAGGAGTGAAGCTTTCTTT
TRBD1 | TRBJ2-4 | - | TRBV3-1/TRBV3-2 | CASSQGQGNIQYF | TGTGCCAGCAGCCAAGGACAGGGCAACATTCAGTACTTC
TRBD1 | TRBJ2-3 | - | TRBV18 | CASSPPGQDYLTDTQYF | TGTGCCAGCTCACCCCCGGGACAGGACTATCTCACAGATACGCAGTATTTT
TRBD1 | TRBJ2-1 | - | TRBV7-3 | CASSLGQGFYNEQFF | TGTGCCAGCAGCCTAGGACAGGGGTTCTACAATGAGCAGTTCTTC
TRBD2 | TRBJ2-2 | - | TRBV4-2 | CASSQSSGGADTGELFF | TGTGCCAGCAGCCAGTCGAGCGGGGGGGCGGACACCGGGGAGCTGTTTTTT